This T cell receptor (beta chain) is from a study of blood T cell repertoires in COVID-19. The germline V and J ends were trimmed by 1 base and 5 bases, with 19 bases remaining between them. The CDR3 is 17 residues long. CDR1 SGHRS and CDR2 YFSETQ come from the germline V gene. The method was immunoSEQ multiplex PCR; TCRdb's version includes in-frame clones alone and lacks a portion of them. Of some 200,000 clones listed, around four fifths were seen once; the top ten hold approximately 0.99%. The sample comprised peripheral blood. The source of this sequence is a man aged 55-75 years with COVID-19, enrolled during active disease. The V and J genes are TRBV5-1 and TRBJ2-4; TRBD2 is a possible D gene (6 bases). DNA of the CDR3: TGCGCCAGCAGCTTGCAGATATCCGCGGGGAGAGAAAACATTCAGTACTTC. Its protein product is CASSLQISAGRENIQYF.